This T cell receptor (beta chain) was obtained from a study of T cells in women clearing cervical HPV infection. On the study more broadly: Case blood was drawn a median approximately 150 days after lesion detection.

Study conclusions and caveats: CIN3+ cases had significantly higher TCR repertoire richness than controls, but evenness did not differ.

The CDR3 contains 15 residues. Trimming removed 1 base from V and 4 bases from J, with 14 bases in between. Germline loops: CDR1 SEHNR, CDR2 FQNEAQ (reference sequence). Only in-frame clones appear in the TCRdb table, and some are missing; sequencing was by immunoSEQ multiplex PCR. This sample's clone table lists around 23,000 clones. Points on this clone: Its antigen is currently unknown. The read terminates 3 residues before the CDR3 end, so the remaining end is supplied by the germline J gene.

The clonotype was recovered from a woman between 18 and 70 years old with a cervical HPV16 infection that either progressed to CIN3+ or cleared (not recorded which). The specimen sequenced was blood buffy coat. The chain has TRBV7-9 and TRBJ2-7; weak D call: TRBD1 (6 bases). The CDR3 reads CASSLVGQILYEQYF. The covered CDR3 bases are TGTGCCAGCAGCTTAGTCGGACAGATACTTTACGAG.